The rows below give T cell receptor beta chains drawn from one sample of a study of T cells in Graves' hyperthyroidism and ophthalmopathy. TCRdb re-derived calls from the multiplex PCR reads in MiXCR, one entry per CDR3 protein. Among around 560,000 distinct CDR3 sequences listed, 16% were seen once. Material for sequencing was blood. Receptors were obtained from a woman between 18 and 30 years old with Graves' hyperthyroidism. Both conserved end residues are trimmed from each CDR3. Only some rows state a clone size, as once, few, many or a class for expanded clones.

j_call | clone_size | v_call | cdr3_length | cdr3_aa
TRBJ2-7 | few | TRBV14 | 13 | ASSEGGGRVHEQY
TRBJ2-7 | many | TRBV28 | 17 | ASSPPPSVAGGGAYEQY
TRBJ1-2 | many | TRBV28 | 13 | ASSSTEGVLDGYT
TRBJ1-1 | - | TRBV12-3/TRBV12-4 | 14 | ASSPHQGGFGTEAF
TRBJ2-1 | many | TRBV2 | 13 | ASITGTGGHNEQF
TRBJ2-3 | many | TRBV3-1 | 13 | ASSQASGGLDTQY
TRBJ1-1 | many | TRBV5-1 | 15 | ASSLRQAFGPNTEAF
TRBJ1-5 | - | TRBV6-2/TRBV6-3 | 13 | ASRDRVNGNQPQH
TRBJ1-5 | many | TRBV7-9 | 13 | ASSLDRDRNQPQH
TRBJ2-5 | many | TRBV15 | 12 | ATSRAGGRETQY
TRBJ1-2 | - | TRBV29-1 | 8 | SVAQAGYT
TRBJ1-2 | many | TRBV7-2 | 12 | ASSLREGTYGYT
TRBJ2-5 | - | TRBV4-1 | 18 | ASSQTIVRAGGLLVETQY
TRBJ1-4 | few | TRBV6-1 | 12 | ASGETGLDEKLF
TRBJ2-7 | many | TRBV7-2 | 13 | ASREGLAGSYEQY
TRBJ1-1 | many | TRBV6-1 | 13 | ASSRRQLGNTEAF
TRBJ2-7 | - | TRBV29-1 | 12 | SVEDTTGGGEQY
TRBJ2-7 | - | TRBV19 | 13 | ANILEDTGVDGQY
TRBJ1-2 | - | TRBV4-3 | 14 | ASSQDLPGINYGYT
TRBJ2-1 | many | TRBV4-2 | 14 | ASSQDQAEPYNEQF
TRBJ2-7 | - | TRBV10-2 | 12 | ASRRDGRSYEQY
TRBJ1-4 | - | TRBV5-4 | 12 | ASSPGQRNEKLF
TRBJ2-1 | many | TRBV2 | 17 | ASWVGPGDEDPPWNEQF
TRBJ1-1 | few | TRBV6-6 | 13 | ASSYEGRAGAEAF
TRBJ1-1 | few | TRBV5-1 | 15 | ASSTTTLGQLNTEAF
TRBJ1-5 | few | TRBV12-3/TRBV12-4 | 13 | ASSRSGTTDQPQH
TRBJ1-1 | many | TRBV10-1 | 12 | ASSVGPLATEAF
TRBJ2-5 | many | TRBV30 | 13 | AWSVRGRGRETQY
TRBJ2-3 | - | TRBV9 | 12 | ASSVSPEGDTQY
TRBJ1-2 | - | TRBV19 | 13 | ASSSQTGSTWGYT
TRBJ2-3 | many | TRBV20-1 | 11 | SASASAADTQY
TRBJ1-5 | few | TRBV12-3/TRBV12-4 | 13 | ASTHGGYSNQPQH
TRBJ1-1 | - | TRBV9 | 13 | ASSVFQGGNTEAF
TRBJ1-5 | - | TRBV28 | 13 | ASSLGFGGVQPQH
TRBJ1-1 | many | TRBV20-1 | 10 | SASWPGSEAF
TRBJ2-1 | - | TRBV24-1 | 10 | ATSLGENEQF
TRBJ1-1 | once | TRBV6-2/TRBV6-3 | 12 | ASSSQGAATEAF
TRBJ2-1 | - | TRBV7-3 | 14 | ASNTRQGAVLNEQF
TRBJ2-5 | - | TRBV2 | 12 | ASSEVEAEETQY
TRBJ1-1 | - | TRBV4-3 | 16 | ASSQEMPGPGLDTEAF
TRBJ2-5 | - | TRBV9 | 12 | ASSVTAKGETQY
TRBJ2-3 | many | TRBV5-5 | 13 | ASSLVGGGADTQY
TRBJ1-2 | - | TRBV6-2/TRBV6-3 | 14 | ASSYPPGQGAYGYT
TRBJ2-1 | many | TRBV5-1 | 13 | ASRGESGRPGEQF
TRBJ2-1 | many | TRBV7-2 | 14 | ASSLKLSPSYNEQF
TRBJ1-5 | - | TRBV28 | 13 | ASSWTGGRNQPQH
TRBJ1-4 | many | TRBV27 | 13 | ASSPQQGADEKLF
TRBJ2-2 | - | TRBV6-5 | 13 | ASSYQAGGAGELF
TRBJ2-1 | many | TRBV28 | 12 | ASGLIALLHEQF
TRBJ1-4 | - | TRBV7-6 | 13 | ASSPEGAANERLF
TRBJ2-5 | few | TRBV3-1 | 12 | ASSQSGGYETQY
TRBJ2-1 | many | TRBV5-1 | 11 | ASSLEGVNEQF
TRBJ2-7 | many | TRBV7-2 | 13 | ASSSTGSGTNEQY
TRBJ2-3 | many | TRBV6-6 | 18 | ASSYRRPGLAGDSTDTQY